These 3 T cell receptor beta chains came from one sample sequenced in a study of radiotherapy plus CTLA-4 blockade in lung cancer. Clones were sequenced by immunoSEQ multiplex PCR, and TCRdb holds only the in-frame ones, with some missing. Among 90,000 to 130,000 clones listed, 70% to 85% were seen once. The sequencing used peripheral blood, collected from a patient treated with radiotherapy plus ipilimumab. These receptors were obtained from a human donor with non-small cell lung cancer that progressed on radiotherapy plus ipilimumab. Some clones in this sample may be carry-over from other donors' samples.

The V and J genes are TRBV18 and TRBJ2-7, with 9 positions matching TRBD1. The junction had 9 bases not matched to a gene; V was cut back by 3 bases and J by 3 bases. This CDR3 has 16 amino acids. The germline V gene encodes CDR1 KGHSH and CDR2 LQKENI. The CDR3 sequence is CASSPIRQGVIYEQYF. The CDR3 DNA is TGTGCCAGCTCACCTATTCGACAGGGGGTTATCTACGAGCAGTACTTC.

CDR3 bases: TGTGCCAGCAGCCAGGGGACTAGCGTGGCTGAGACCCAGTACTTC. It translates to CASSQGTSVAETQYF. This sequence joins TRBV7-9 and TRBJ2-5; 10 nucleotides match TRBD2. This CDR3 is built from 15 residues. V shed 5 bases and J 5 bases; nucleotides not matched to a gene: 8. Germline V gene data show CDR1 as SEHNR and CDR2 as FQNEAQ (reference sequence).

This clone has a single count. The V call is TRBV27, the J call TRBJ1-5, with 7 nucleotides matching TRBD1. Germline V gene lookup returns CDR1 MNHEY and CDR2 SMNVEV (reference sequence). The V segment lost 2 bases and the J segment 2 bases; nucleotides outside the gene matches: 6. This CDR3 is built from 16 residues. The CDR3 nucleotides are TGTGCCAGCAGTTTAAATAAGACAGGGTGCAATCAGCCCCAGCATTTT. This encodes CASSLNKTGCNQPQHF.